This entry describes one T cell receptor (beta chain). The entry originates in a study of cytomegalovirus exposure and HLA in healthy donors. Each donor was nominally healthy when sampled (though unrecorded immune exposures were likely). The PCR had 60 Vbeta and 13 Jbeta primers. The repertoire was sequenced with immunoSEQ multiplex PCR; TCRdb's copy has only in-frame clones and lacks some. The sample holds over 85,000 clones; roughly 79% are singletons and the top ten take approximately 3.6%. The CDR3 runs 14 residues. V lost 7 bases and J 4 bases, leaving 19 bases between the germline ends. Germline values: CDR1 GTSNPN, CDR2 SVGIG (reference sequence).

The sequencing input was PBMCs. The V call is TRBV30, the J call TRBJ1-2, with TRBD1 as a possible D gene (5 bases). The origin of this receptor is a woman between 35 and 50 years old in good health and CMV-seronegative. The CDR3 DNA is TGTGCCTCCCAGGCATTTCTCGGGGGCTATGGCTACACCTTC. Protein product: CASQAFLGGYGYTF.